This T cell receptor beta chain is from a study of regulatory T cells in long-lasting Graves disease. Study-wide context: Newly diagnosed Graves' patients had under 3 months of antithyroid drugs.

Noted time point: newly diagnosed GD, antithyroid drugs for less than 3 months. The TCR library was made from RNA that had been extracted from PBMCs in TRIzol. The patients included were those that came from an endocrinology department in Xi'an, China. Findings and limits, study-wide: Thyroid tissue went unexamined; only peripheral blood was analyzed. Persistent Graves' disease cases displayed lower TCR diversity than newly diagnosed ones.

V shed 5 bases and J 3 bases; nucleotides not matched to a gene: 6. Germline loops: CDR1 ENHRY, CDR2 SYGVKD. The CDR3 extends over 14 amino acids. Arm-PCR of CDR3 regions and iRepertoire HTBI primers were used to build TCR beta libraries. TCRdb fed the multiplex PCR reads into MiXCR, producing one record per CDR3 protein. The table lists about 430,000 distinct CDR3 sequences, approximately 15% of them singletons, with about 8.3% in the top ten. This clonotype was recorded at least ten times. The antigen remains unidentified. Separately, the same data were catalogued under a study of T cells in Graves' hyperthyroidism and ophthalmopathy.

The source material was peripheral blood mononuclear cells (PBMCs), sampled at new diagnosis, from a patient treated with antithyroid drugs. The genes are TRBV10-3 and TRBJ1-2, with TRBD1 matching 7 bases. The receptor was isolated from a middle-aged woman with Graves disease. CDR3 amino acids: CAISTGDSDYGYTF. CDR3 nucleotides: TGTGCCATCAGTACAGGGGACTCTGACTATGGCTACACCTTC.